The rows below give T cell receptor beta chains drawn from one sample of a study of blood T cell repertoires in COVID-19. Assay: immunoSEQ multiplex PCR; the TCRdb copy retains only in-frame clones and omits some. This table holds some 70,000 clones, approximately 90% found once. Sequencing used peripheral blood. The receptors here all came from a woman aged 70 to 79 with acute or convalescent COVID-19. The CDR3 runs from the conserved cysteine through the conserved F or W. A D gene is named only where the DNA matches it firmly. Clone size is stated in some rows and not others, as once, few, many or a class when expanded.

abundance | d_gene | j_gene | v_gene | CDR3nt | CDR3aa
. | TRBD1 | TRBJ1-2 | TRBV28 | TGTGCCAGCAGTTTACTGGACAGGGCCGATGGCTACACCTTC | CASSLLDRADGYTF
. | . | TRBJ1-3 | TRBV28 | TGTGCCAGCAGTTCAGGGGACGGAAACACCATATATTTT | CASSSGDGNTIYF
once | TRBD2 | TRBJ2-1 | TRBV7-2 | TGTGCCAGCAGCTTCACCGGGACTAGCGGGGTCAGAGAGCAGTTCTTC | CASSFTGTSGVREQFF
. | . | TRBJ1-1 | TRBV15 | TGTGCCACCAGCAGAGATCGAGGCACTGAAGCTTTCTTT | CATSRDRGTEAFF
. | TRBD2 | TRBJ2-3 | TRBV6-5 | TGTGCCAGCAGTTACCTAGCGGACTACACAGATACGCAGTATTTT | CASSYLADYTDTQYF
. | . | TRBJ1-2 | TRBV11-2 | TGTGCCAGCAGCTCTATGAGCCAGGGTATTAACTATGGCTACACCTTC | CASSSMSQGINYGYTF
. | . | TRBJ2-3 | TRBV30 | TGTGCCTGGAGTAAGCTGAGGGAAGGAGATACGCAGTATTTT | CAWSKLREGDTQYF
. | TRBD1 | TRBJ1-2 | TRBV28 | TGTGCCAGCACGGGACAGTTCTATGGCTACACCTTC | CASTGQFYGYTF
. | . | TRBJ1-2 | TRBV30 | TGTGCCTGGAGTCTACAGGGAAACTATGGCTACACCTTC | CAWSLQGNYGYTF
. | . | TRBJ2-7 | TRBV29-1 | TGCAGCGTATACGAGTATTCTTACGAGCAGTACTTC | CSVYEYSYEQYF
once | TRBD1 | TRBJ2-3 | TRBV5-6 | TGTGCCAGCAGCCTCGGACAGGGAGCGCAGTATTTT | CASSLGQGAQYF
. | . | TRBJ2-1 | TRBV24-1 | TGTGCCACCAGTGATTTAGGAGGGGAGAATGAGCAGTTCTTC | CATSDLGGENEQFF
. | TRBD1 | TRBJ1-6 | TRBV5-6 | TGTGCCAGCAGCCCCCCCCGGGGGACAGGGGGTTCACCCCTCCACTTT | CASSPPRGTGGSPLHF
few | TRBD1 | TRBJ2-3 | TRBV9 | TGTGCCAGCAGCGGATCCGGGACAGACACAGATACGCAGTATTTT | CASSGSGTDTDTQYF
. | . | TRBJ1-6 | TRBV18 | TGTGCCAGCTCACCTAGGCTCGGCGGGGATTCACCCCTCCACTTT | CASSPRLGGDSPLHF
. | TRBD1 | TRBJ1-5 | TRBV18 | TGTGCCAGCTCACCACGACAGGGAGACCAGCCCCAGCATTTT | CASSPRQGDQPQHF
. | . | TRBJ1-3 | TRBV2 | TGTGCCAGCAGCCCTACAGGGTGGTTGGGCTCTGGAAACACCATATATTTT | CASSPTGWLGSGNTIYF
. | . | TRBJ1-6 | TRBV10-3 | TGTGCCATCAGTGCTGCAAGGGGGGGAGATAATTCACCCCTCCACTTT | CAISAARGGDNSPLHF
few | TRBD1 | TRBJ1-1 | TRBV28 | TGTGCCAGCATTTGGTCGTGGACAGGGCGAACTGAAGCTTTCTTT | CASIWSWTGRTEAFF
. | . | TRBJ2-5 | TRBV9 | TGTGCCAGCAGCGTAGGAGGTCAGGGCGTGGAGACCCAGTACTTC | CASSVGGQGVETQYF
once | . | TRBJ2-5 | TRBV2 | TGTGCCAGCAAGAGAGAAACCCAGTACTTC | CASKRETQYF
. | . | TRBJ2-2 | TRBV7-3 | TGTGCCAGCAGCCAAAATCTTGGAGTGGCCGGGGAGCTGTTTTTT | CASSQNLGVAGELFF
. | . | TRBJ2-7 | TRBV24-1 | TGTGCCACCAGTGATGCCGGGGACAATTACGAGCAGTACTTC | CATSDAGDNYEQYF
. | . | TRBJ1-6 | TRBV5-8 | TGTGCCAGCAGCTTGAACAAAGGGGCTAATTCACCCCTCCACTTT | CASSLNKGANSPLHF
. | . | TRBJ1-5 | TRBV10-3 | TGTGCCATCAGTGCATTAGGGGATAGCAATCAGCCCCAGCATTTT | CAISALGDSNQPQHF
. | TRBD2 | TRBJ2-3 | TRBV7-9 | TGTGCCAGCAGCTTTTTAGCGGGGGGGAGCACAGATACGCAGTATTTT | CASSFLAGGSTDTQYF
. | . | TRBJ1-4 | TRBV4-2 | TGTGCCAGCAGCCAAGTCGCAGGGACTAATGAAAAACTGTTTTTT | CASSQVAGTNEKLFF
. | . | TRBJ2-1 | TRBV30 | TGTGCCTGGAGTGTACTTGGAGGGGCCGATGAGCAGTTCTTC | CAWSVLGGADEQFF
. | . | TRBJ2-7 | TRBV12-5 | TGTGCTAGTGGCTCCCAACGTAACAAGCAGTACTTC | CASGSQRNKQYF
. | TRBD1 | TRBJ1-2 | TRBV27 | TGTGCCAGCAGTTTATCGGGACAGGGATACTATGGCTACACCTTC | CASSLSGQGYYGYTF
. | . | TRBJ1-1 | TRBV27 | TGTGCCAGCAGTCCCTTGGGGAGGGCGAACACTGAAGCTTTCTTT | CASSPLGRANTEAFF
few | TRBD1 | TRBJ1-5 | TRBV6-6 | TGTGCCAGCAGCCGAAGGGGGACCTCAGGGGGCGTCCAGCCCCAGCATTTT | CASSRRGTSGGVQPQHF
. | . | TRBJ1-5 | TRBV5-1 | TGCGCCAGCAGTCTCTCCGGGACACAGAATCAGCCCCAGCATTTT | CASSLSGTQNQPQHF
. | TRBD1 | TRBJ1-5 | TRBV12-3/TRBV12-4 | TGTGCCAGCAGAGGACAGGGAAATCAGCCCCAGCATTTT | CASRGQGNQPQHF
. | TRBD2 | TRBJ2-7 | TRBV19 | TGTGCCAGTAGTAGTTGGGCGGGGGACGAGCAGTACTTC | CASSSWAGDEQYF
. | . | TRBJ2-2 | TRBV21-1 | TGTGCCAGCACCCCGGCTGGGGGGGATCGGCTGTTTTTT | CASTPAGGDRLFF
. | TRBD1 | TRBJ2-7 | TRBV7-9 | TGTGCCAGCAGCCCCGGACAGGGTAGGGTGCAGTACTTC | CASSPGQGRVQYF